Below are 3 T cell receptor beta chains sequenced from a single sample in a study of shared clonotypes between healthy human individuals. Assay used: immunoSEQ multiplex PCR; TCRdb lists only in-frame clones, some missing. The table has approximately 980,000 clones, 76% seen once; the top ten hold about 1.5%. The sequencing input was memory CD4+ T cells sorted from blood. Subset indicated: CD45RA-negative fraction. The receptors were sampled from a man aged 18 to 30 in good health.

The chain is built from TRBV7-3 and TRBJ1-6; D is unresolved. The V end was cut by 4 bases, the J end by 7 bases, with 20 bases between. The germline V gene encodes CDR1 SGHTA and CDR2 FQGTGA. This CDR3 region has 17 residues. The CDR3 sequence is CASSSPPYRPENSPLHF. CDR3 DNA sequence: TGTGCCAGCAGCTCCCCCCCGTATCGTCCGGAAAATTCACCCCTCCACTTT.

This clone was seen a single time. The genes are TRBV18 and TRBJ2-1, with a tentative D call TRBD1 (5 bases). V was clipped by 0 bases and J by 1 base, with 10 bases between them. This CDR3 region has 16 residues. Per the germline V gene, CDR1 is KGHSH and CDR2 is LQKENI. Here the CDR3 DNA reads TGTGCCAGCTCACCACCGATGAGACAGTCCTACAATGAGCAGTTCTTC. This encodes CASSPPMRQSYNEQFF.

The genes are TRBV2 and TRBJ1-1; D is unresolved. The ends were cut back, 2 bases at V and 0 bases at J, with 10 bases in the middle. Germline CDR1 SNHLY, CDR2 FYNNEI. This CDR3 region has 15 residues. The CDR3 is CASSETRTVNTEAFF. The DNA of the CDR3 is TGTGCCAGCAGTGAAACCCGCACCGTGAACACTGAAGCTTTCTTT.